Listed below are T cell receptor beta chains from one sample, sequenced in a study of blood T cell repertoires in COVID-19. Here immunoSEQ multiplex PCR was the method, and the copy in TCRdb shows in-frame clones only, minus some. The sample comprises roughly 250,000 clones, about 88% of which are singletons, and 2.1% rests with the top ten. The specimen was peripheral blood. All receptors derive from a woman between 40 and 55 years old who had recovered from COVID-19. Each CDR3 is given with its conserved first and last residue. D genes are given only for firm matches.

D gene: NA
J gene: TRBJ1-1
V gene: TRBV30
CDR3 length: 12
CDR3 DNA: TGTGCCTGGAGTGTACGGAGGGGAGAAGCTTTCTTT
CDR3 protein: CAWSVRRGEAFF

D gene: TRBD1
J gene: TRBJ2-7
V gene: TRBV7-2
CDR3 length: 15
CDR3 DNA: TGTGCCAGCAGCTCGTCCGGGACAGGGGCCAGCGAGCAGTACTTC
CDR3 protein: CASSSSGTGASEQYF

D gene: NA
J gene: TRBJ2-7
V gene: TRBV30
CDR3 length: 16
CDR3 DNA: TGTGCCTGGAGTGACTACATCGGGTCTCAAGGGGCCGAGCAGTACTTC
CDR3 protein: CAWSDYIGSQGAEQYF

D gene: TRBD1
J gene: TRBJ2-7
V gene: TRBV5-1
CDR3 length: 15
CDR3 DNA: TGCGCCAGCAGGACCCCCGGGACAGGGGAGAGTGAGCAGTACTTC
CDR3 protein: CASRTPGTGESEQYF

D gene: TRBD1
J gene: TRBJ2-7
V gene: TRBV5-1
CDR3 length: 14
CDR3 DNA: TGCGCCAGCAGCTCGCTGGACAGGACCTACGAGCAGTACTTC
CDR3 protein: CASSSLDRTYEQYF

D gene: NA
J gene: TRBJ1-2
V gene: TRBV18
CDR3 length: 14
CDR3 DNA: TGTGCCAGCTCACCAAGGACAGAGCTCTATGGCTACACCTTC
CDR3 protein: CASSPRTELYGYTF

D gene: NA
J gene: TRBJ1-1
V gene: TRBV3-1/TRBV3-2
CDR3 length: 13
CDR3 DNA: TGTGCCAGCAGCCAGCAGGGCTTTTCCAGAGCTTTCTTT
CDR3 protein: CASSQQGFSRAFF

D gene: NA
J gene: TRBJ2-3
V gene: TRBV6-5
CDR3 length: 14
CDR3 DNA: TGTGCCAGCACACGCAGCGCCCCTTCAGATACGCAGTATTTT
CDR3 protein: CASTRSAPSDTQYF

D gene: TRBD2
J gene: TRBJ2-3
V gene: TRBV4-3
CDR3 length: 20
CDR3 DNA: TGCGCCAGCAGCCAAGAAGCCGGGACTAGCGGGAGGGTGAAGGCAGATACGCAGTATTTT
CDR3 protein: CASSQEAGTSGRVKADTQYF

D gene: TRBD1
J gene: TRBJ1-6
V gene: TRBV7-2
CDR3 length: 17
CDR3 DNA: TGTGCCAGCAGCTTAGTTAGGGGGACAGGGTCTAAGTTGCCCCTCCACTTT
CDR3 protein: CASSLVRGTGSKLPLHF

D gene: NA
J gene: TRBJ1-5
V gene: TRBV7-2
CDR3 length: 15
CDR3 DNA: TGTGCCAGCAGCCCGGACAGAAGTACCAATCAGCCCCAGCATTTT
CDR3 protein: CASSPDRSTNQPQHF